Below, 12 T cell receptor beta chains from the same sample are listed, as sequenced in a study of blood T cell repertoires in COVID-19. This table comes from immunoSEQ multiplex PCR, and its TCRdb copy is limited to in-frame clones, with some not included. This table holds a few hundred thousand clones, around 87% found once. Specimen: peripheral blood. The receptors here all came from a man aged 18-30 years with active or convalescent COVID-19.

CDR3 nucleotides: TGTGCCACCTCACTTGCCGATTATGGCTACACCTTC. This encodes CATSLADYGYTF. V and J are TRBV28 and TRBJ1-2; D not resolved. V was trimmed by 10 bases and J by 5 bases, leaving 14 bases between them. The germline gives CDR1 MDHEN, CDR2 SYDVKM. The CDR3 consists of 12 residues.

The chain joins TRBV10-3 to TRBJ2-5, with 9 bases identical to TRBD2. The V gene's germline CDR1 is ENHRY and CDR2 SYGVKD. CDR3 length equals 14 residues. V gave up 8 bases and J gave up 5 bases; unmatched junction bases: 9. This CDR3 is CAIASLAGGETQYF. CDR3 coding DNA: TGTGCCATCGCATCCCTTGCGGGAGGGGAGACCCAGTACTTC.

The CDR3 DNA is TGTGCCACCAAGGGACTAGCGGGGGAAGAGACCCAGTACTTC. Translation: CATKGLAGEETQYF. The chain employs TRBV3-1 (or the pseudogene TRBV3-2) and TRBJ2-5; 14 positions agree with TRBD2. Germline V gene data show CDR1 as LGHDT and CDR2 as YNNKEL (reference sequence). The CDR3 runs 14 residues. The V and J ends lost 10 bases and 3 bases, in that order; junction bases with no gene match: 4.

The chain recombines TRBV5-1 with TRBJ1-2; perhaps TRBD1 as D (6 bases). Germline V lookup: CDR1 SGHRS, CDR2 YFSETQ. V gave up 0 bases and J gave up 1 base, with 10 bases separating them. This CDR3 spans 15 amino acids. Here the CDR3 reads CASSLEGGVNYGYTF. In DNA form, the CDR3 reads TGCGCCAGCAGCTTGGAAGGGGGGGTTAACTATGGCTACACCTTC.

This chain links TRBV12-3 or TRBV12-4 with TRBJ1-2; D perhaps matches TRBD1 (6 bases). Deletions cut 8 bases from V and 1 base from J, with 11 bases between. The CDR3 spans 13 residues. CDR3 sequence: CASGQPNNYGYTF. CDR3 bases: TGTGCCAGCGGACAGCCGAATAACTATGGCTACACCTTC.

This sequence joins TRBV5-6 and TRBJ1-1; 8 bases agree with TRBD1. With 1 base clipped from V and 3 bases from J, the junction kept 8 bases outside the gene matches. This CDR3 region has 16 residues. The germline CDR1 and CDR2 sequences are SGHDT and YYEEEE. As DNA, the CDR3 is TGTGCCAGCAGCTTGTATCCCGGGACAGGCTACACTGAAGCTTTCTTT. It codes for CASSLYPGTGYTEAFF.

In DNA, the CDR3 is TGTGCCAGCAGAAGAAACAGGGGCGACGGCACTGAAGCTTTCTTT. This codes for CASRRNRGDGTEAFF. The V call is TRBV6-5, the J call TRBJ1-1; TRBD1 agrees at 7 bases. V shed 6 bases, J shed 4 bases, and the junction held 11 bases outside the gene matches. The CDR3 runs to 15 residues. The V gene's germline CDR1 is MNHEY and CDR2 SVGAGI.

This clone was recorded once. The genes are TRBV10-2 and TRBJ2-7, with D perhaps matching TRBD2 (5 bases). Germline loops: CDR1 WSHSY, CDR2 SAAADI. This CDR3 comprises 14 residues. Trimming removed 3 bases from V and 0 bases from J, with 9 bases in between. The CDR3 nucleotides read TGCGCCAGCAGTGAACCGGGATCCTCCTACGAGCAGTACTTC. Amino acids: CASSEPGSSYEQYF.

This clone was counted a few times. The V call is TRBV18, the J call TRBJ1-1; possibly TRBD1 for D (5 bases). The CDR3 is 12 amino acids. Germline CDR1 KGHSH, CDR2 LQKENI. Trimming took off 1 base at V and 8 bases at J, with 8 bases between the two ends. The CDR3 region is CASSPRQGEAFF. CDR3 in DNA: TGTGCCAGCTCACCACGGCAGGGCGAAGCTTTCTTT. Complete variable domain (other parts from reference TRBV18 and TRBJ1-1): NAGVMQNPRHLVRRRGQEARLRCSPMKGHSHVYWYRQLPEEGLKFMVYLQKENIIDESGMPKERFSAEFPKEGPSILRIQQVVRGDSAAYFCASSPRQGEAFFGQGTRLTVV.

This chain uses TRBV6-5 with TRBJ2-7; 7 bases map to TRBD2. Germline trimming cut 7 bases from V and 6 bases from J; bases unmatched to any gene: 9. CDR1 MNHEY and CDR2 SVGAGI come from the germline V gene. This CDR3 is 13 amino acids long. The DNA for the CDR3 is TGTGCCAGCACCGCCCGGCGGGGGAGCGAGCAGTACTTC. Translated: CASTARRGSEQYF.

V and J are TRBV2 and TRBJ1-5, with 9 bases identical to TRBD1. V dropped 5 bases and J dropped 4; count of bases not matched to a gene: 3. The CDR3 spans 14 residues. Per germline, CDR1 SNHLY and CDR2 FYNNEI. The CDR3, as DNA: TGTGCCAGCAGTCTTGGGACAGGGAATCAGCCCCAGCATTTT. This codes for CASSLGTGNQPQHF.

This clone was counted between two and nine times. V usage is TRBV18 and J usage is TRBJ1-1; TRBD1 matches at 9 bases. CDR3 length: 13 amino acids. CDR1 is KGHSH, CDR2 LQKENI, per germline. The trim removed 6 bases at V and 7 bases at J, leaving 6 bases unmatched. For the CDR3, the DNA is TGTGCCAGCTCCACAGGGGGCTACAGTGAAGCTTTCTTT. Translation gives CASSTGGYSEAFF. The full variable domain, completed using reference TRBV18 and TRBJ1-1, is NAGVMQNPRHLVRRRGQEARLRCSPMKGHSHVYWYRQLPEEGLKFMVYLQKENIIDESGMPKERFSAEFPKEGPSILRIQQVVRGDSAAYFCASSTGGYSEAFFGQGTRLTVV.